This TCR beta chain was retrieved from a study of T cell changes during pregnancy in multiple sclerosis. Sequenced by immunoSEQ multiplex PCR; TCRdb stores in-frame clones only, minus some. Of roughly 60,000 clones in the sample, more than 85% were seen once. This TCR was sampled from a female donor with multiple sclerosis, enrolled in a pregnancy study. This specimen consisted of peripheral blood, obtained before pregnancy.

CDR3 sequence (DNA): TGTGCCAGCAGTGAAGCGGGGGGGACCTCACGACCCTACGAGCAGTACTTC. Translated: CASSEAGGTSRPYEQYF. The V and J genes are TRBV2 and TRBJ2-7; 7 bases agree with TRBD2. CDR1 and CDR2 from the germline V gene are SNHLY and FYNNEI. Unmatched junction bases numbered 10, after V lost 0 bases and J lost 2 bases. This CDR3 region has 17 residues.